Listed below are T cell receptor beta chains from one sample, sequenced in a study of identical twins. One entry per CDR3 protein results from TCRdb running MiXCR on the 5' RACE reads. The table includes 430,000 or so distinct CDR3 sequences, approximately 24% detected once. These data also formed part of another study, on T cells expressing NK-cell markers.

The material sequenced was CD4+ T cells sorted from blood. All receptors come from a woman between 18 and 30 years old in good health. The CDR3 runs from the conserved cysteine through the conserved F or W. A D gene is named only where the DNA matches it firmly. Some rows have no size entry. The others give once, few or many, or a class for an expanded clone.

abundance	v_gene	d_gene	j_gene	CDR3aa	CDR3nt
few	TRBV7-8	NA	TRBJ2-3	CASSGDFLSTDTQYF	TGTGCCAGCAGTGGGGACTTCCTATCCACAGATACGCAGTATTTT
NA	TRBV6-1	NA	TRBJ1-3	CASSENLSGNTIYF	TGTGCCAGCTCCGAAAACCTCTCTGGAAACACCATATATTTT
few	TRBV5-1	NA	TRBJ2-7	CASSLAGKGGIYEQYF	TGCGCCAGCAGCTTAGCGGGAAAAGGGGGAATCTACGAGCAGTACTTC
many	TRBV7-8	NA	TRBJ2-7	CASRWGLSSYEQYF	TGTGCCAGCAGGTGGGGGCTGAGCTCCTACGAGCAGTACTTC
NA	TRBV10-1	NA	TRBJ2-5	CASSAVYQETQYF	TGCGCCAGCAGTGCAGTGTACCAAGAGACCCAGTACTTC
NA	TRBV29-1	NA	TRBJ1-4	CSALDSTTNEKLFF	TGCAGCGCCTTGGACAGCACAACTAATGAAAAACTGTTTTTT
NA	TRBV6-4	TRBD2	TRBJ2-5	CASSDGNSGGKETQYF	TGTGCCAGCAGTGACGGGAATAGCGGGGGCAAAGAGACCCAGTACTTC
NA	TRBV5-1	NA	TRBJ2-7	CASSLEPNYEQYF	TGCGCCAGCAGCTTGGAACCGAACTACGAGCAGTACTTC
few	TRBV11-2	TRBD2	TRBJ2-3	CASSSLRTSGRIDTQYF	TGTGCCAGCAGCTCGCTCCGGACTAGCGGGAGGATAGATACGCAGTATTTT
few	TRBV10-3	TRBD2	TRBJ2-1	CAISPTSGGSYNEQFF	TGTGCCATCAGCCCGACTAGCGGGGGCTCCTACAATGAGCAGTTCTTC
NA	TRBV7-9	NA	TRBJ2-1	CASSSTGASYNEQFF	TGTGCCAGCAGCTCGACCGGGGCCTCCTACAATGAGCAGTTCTTC
NA	TRBV6-2/TRBV6-3	NA	TRBJ2-3	CASSWWRGTDTQYF	TGTGCCAGCAGTTGGTGGAGGGGCACAGATACGCAGTATTTT
NA	TRBV20-1	NA	TRBJ2-2	CSARVGANTGELFF	TGCAGTGCCAGGGTAGGGGCTAACACCGGGGAGCTGTTTTTT
NA	TRBV20-1	NA	TRBJ2-3	CSARWAGGTDTQYF	TGCAGTGCTAGATGGGCAGGGGGGACAGATACGCAGTATTTT
NA	TRBV20-1	TRBD1	TRBJ1-1	CSASRRQGLMTEAFF	TGCAGTGCTAGTCGCCGACAGGGGTTAATGACTGAAGCTTTCTTT
NA	TRBV11-2	TRBD2	TRBJ2-3	CASSLGLAGGQDTQYF	TGTGCCAGCAGCTTGGGACTAGCGGGGGGCCAAGATACGCAGTATTTT
NA	TRBV20-1	TRBD1	TRBJ2-7	CSLTGGYEQYF	TGCAGTCTAACAGGGGGCTACGAGCAGTACTTC
NA	TRBV10-3	NA	TRBJ1-4	CAISESGTLNEKLFF	TGTGCCATCAGTGAGTCCGGGACACTGAATGAAAAACTGTTTTTT
few	TRBV7-2	TRBD1	TRBJ2-1	CASSYLGTGLYNEQFF	TGTGCCAGCAGCTATCTTGGGACAGGGCTGTACAATGAGCAGTTCTTC
few	TRBV7-3	TRBD2	TRBJ2-3	CASSLLAGGSTDTQYF	TGTGCCAGCAGCTTACTAGCGGGGGGGAGCACAGATACGCAGTATTTT
few	TRBV20-1	TRBD1	TRBJ2-7	CSASHGTGGYEQYF	TGCAGTGCTAGTCACGGGACAGGGGGCTACGAGCAGTACTTC
NA	TRBV11-3	TRBD1	TRBJ2-1	CASSGQGPNNEQFF	TGTGCCAGCAGCGGACAGGGGCCAAACAATGAGCAGTTCTTC
NA	TRBV7-8	NA	TRBJ1-4	CASSLGANEKLFF	TGTGCCAGCAGCCTGGGGGCTAATGAAAAACTGTTTTTT
NA	TRBV7-6	NA	TRBJ2-2	CASSLGTQNTGELFF	TGTGCCAGCAGCTTAGGGACACAGAACACCGGGGAGCTGTTTTTT
NA	TRBV3-1	NA	TRBJ2-2	CASSQSYTGELFF	TGTGCCAGCAGCCAATCTTACACCGGGGAGCTGTTTTTT
NA	TRBV7-8	TRBD1	TRBJ2-1	CASSPRPPGQGSYNEQFF	TGTGCCAGCAGCCCCCGACCCCCGGGACAGGGGTCCTACAATGAGCAGTTCTTC
NA	TRBV27	NA	TRBJ2-5	CASRLKPGRVGETQYF	TGTGCCAGCAGACTAAAACCAGGACGGGTCGGCGAGACCCAGTACTTC
few	TRBV5-1	TRBD2	TRBJ2-3	CASSLVLAGAGDTQYF	TGCGCCAGCAGCTTGGTACTAGCGGGAGCGGGAGATACGCAGTATTTT
few	TRBV2	TRBD2	TRBJ2-3	CASRTSGGGSDTQYF	TGTGCCAGCAGGACGTCGGGAGGGGGGTCAGATACGCAGTATTTT
many	TRBV9	TRBD2	TRBJ2-2	CASQNGRAFGTGELFF	TGTGCCAGCCAGAACGGGAGGGCGTTTGGCACCGGGGAGCTGTTTTTT
NA	TRBV4-3	TRBD1	TRBJ2-3	CASSQDPRGHADTQYF	TGCGCCAGCAGCCAAGATCCCAGGGGGCACGCAGATACGCAGTATTTT
NA	TRBV5-8	TRBD2	TRBJ2-2	CASSSPGLAIGTGELFF	TGTGCCAGCAGCTCCCCGGGACTAGCGATCGGCACCGGGGAGCTGTTTTTT
NA	TRBV29-1	NA	TRBJ2-6	CSVTEGLYSGANVLTF	TGCAGCGTTACAGAGGGCCTTTACTCTGGGGCCAACGTCCTGACTTTC